One sample yielded the 3 T cell receptor beta chains listed below, sequenced in a study of T cell clonality in common variable immunodeficiency. Sequencing was performed with immunoSEQ multiplex PCR; in TCRdb, only in-frame clones are kept and a portion is missing. The repertoire yields 50,000 to 65,000 clones, none seen only once; the top ten contain around 0.8%. The sample comprised peripheral blood mononuclear cells. These receptors were obtained from a person between 18 and 70 years old in good health.

This clone has at least ten counts. One junction end disagrees with the germline gene, perhaps due to a read error. The read ends 3 residues early relative to the CDR3; the germline J gene fills the gap. V usage is TRBV4-2 and J usage is TRBJ1-2; no firm D call. This CDR3 is 13 amino acids long. Germline assignment: CDR1 LGHNA and CDR2 YNFKEQ. The covered CDR3 bases are TGCGCCAGCAGCCAAGATGTCTCCTATGGC. Residues: CASSQDVSYG. The CDR3 in its entirety is CASSQDVSYGYTF.

At least ten counts were recorded for this clone. The read comes to an end 3 residues before the CDR3 does, leaving the germline J gene to fill in the end. V usage is TRBV20-1 and J usage is TRBJ2-3; 14 positions agree with TRBD2. The V gene's germline CDR1 is DFQATT and CDR2 SNEGSKA (reference sequence). There are 18 residues in the CDR3. The sequenced CDR3 bases are TGCAGTGCTAGACCGGAGGGACTAGCGGGAGTTTTGGGGGAGACG. Translating it yields CSARPEGLAGVLGET. The whole CDR3 region reads CSARPEGLAGVLGETQYF.

This clone was seen a handful of times. The CDR3 bases that were read are TGTGCCAGCAGCTTAGAAGCGGGGGTATCCTACGAC. Residues: CASSLEAGVSYD. The CDR3 in full is CASSLEAGVSYDYTF. V is TRBV7-9 and J is TRBJ1-2, with TRBD1 as a possible D gene (5 bases). The CDR3 end lies 3 residues beyond the end of the read and is filled in from the germline J gene. This CDR3 region has 15 residues. Germline V gene data show CDR1 as SEHNR and CDR2 as FQNEAQ (reference sequence).